This T cell receptor (beta chain) stems from a study of T cells after yellow fever vaccination. The CDR3 sequence is 14 residues long. Germline-derived CDR1 and CDR2 are MNHEY and SVGAGI. The ends were cut back, 5 bases at V and 5 bases at J, with 13 bases in the middle. Details on this clonotype: The antigen remains undetermined.

Study findings and constraints: Once the booster was given, most primary-vaccination clones reappeared, at approximately 97% for CD4 and approximately 88% for CD8. Just a small share of clonotypes turned up in the CD4 compartment as well as the CD8 compartment. Secondary responses were weaker yet peaked faster, day 5 versus 15.

The 5'RACE template-switching step produced TCR cDNA and added a universal primer site and UMIs. TCRdb passed the 5' RACE reads through MiXCR, listing each CDR3 protein once. The sample carries some 300,000 distinct CDR3 sequences, around 10% recorded once. The clonotype originates from a young man who received the YFV17D yellow fever vaccine. V and J are TRBV6-5 and TRBJ2-1; tentatively, D is TRBD1 (6 bases). The sequencing here drew on CD4+ T cells sorted from PBMCs, taken 5 days after the yellow fever booster vaccination. CDR3 sequence: CASSLQGRDNEQFF. The CDR3 coding sequence is TGTGCCAGCAGTCTACAGGGTCGCGACAATGAGCAGTTCTTC.